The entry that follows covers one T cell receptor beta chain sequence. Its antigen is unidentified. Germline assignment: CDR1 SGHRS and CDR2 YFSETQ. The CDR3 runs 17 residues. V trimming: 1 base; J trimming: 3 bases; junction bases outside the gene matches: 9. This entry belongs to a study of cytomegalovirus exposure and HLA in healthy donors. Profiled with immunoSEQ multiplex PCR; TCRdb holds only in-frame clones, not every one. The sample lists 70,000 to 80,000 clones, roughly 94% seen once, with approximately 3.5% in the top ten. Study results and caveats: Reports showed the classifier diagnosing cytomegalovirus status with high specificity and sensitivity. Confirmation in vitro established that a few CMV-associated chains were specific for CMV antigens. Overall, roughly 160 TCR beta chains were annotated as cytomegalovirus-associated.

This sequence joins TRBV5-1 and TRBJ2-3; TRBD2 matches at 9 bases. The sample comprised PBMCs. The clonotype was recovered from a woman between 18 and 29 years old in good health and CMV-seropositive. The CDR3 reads CASSLQGRLAGTDTQYF. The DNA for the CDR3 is TGCGCCAGCAGCTTGCAGGGCCGGCTAGCGGGGACAGATACGCAGTATTTT.